This TCR beta chain was identified during a study of cytomegalovirus exposure and HLA in healthy donors. Sequencing used immunoSEQ multiplex PCR; TCRdb keeps in-frame clones, though not all of them. In the table there are 190,000 or so clones, 80% to 85% of which are singletons. V shed 3 bases and J 0 bases; nucleotides not matched to a gene: 7. Germline V gene lookup returns CDR1 SGHRS and CDR2 YFSETQ. The CDR3 is 16 residues long. V gene TRBV5-1 combines with J gene TRBJ2-3; TRBD2 agrees at 7 bases. Input material: PBMCs. This clonotype was obtained from a woman aged 18-29 years in good health and CMV-seropositive. The DNA for the CDR3 is TGCGCCAGCAGCTCGGAACTCGGGGGGAGCACAGATACGCAGTATTTT. Translating gives CASSSELGGSTDTQYF.